This T cell receptor beta chain was identified during a study of shared clonotypes between healthy human individuals. In the study overall: The composition of the donors was a couple of women and a few men aged 18 to 49. Broader study findings: Large depth notwithstanding, sorted-subset sequencing proved incomplete by rarefaction.

Data came from immunoSEQ multiplex PCR; TCRdb stores just in-frame clones and leaves some out. Counted here are roughly 1 million clones, more than 65% occurring once; the ten biggest clones make up 1.5%. On this clone itself: Its antigen is unidentified.

Donors were healthy HIV-negative adults without recent acute infections or vaccinations. V lost 6 bases to trimming and J lost 5 bases, with 10 bases between them. Germline V gene data show CDR1 as LNHDA and CDR2 as SQIVND (reference sequence). This CDR3 has 13 residues. This receptor was obtained from a man between 18 and 29 years old in good health. The sample taken for sequencing was memory CD4+ T cells sorted from blood. Stated subset: CD45RA-negative fraction. V is TRBV19 and J is TRBJ2-2; no definite D call. In DNA form, the CDR3 reads TGTGCCAGTAGCTGGAAAGGGACCGGGGAGCTGTTTTTT. Residues: CASSWKGTGELFF.